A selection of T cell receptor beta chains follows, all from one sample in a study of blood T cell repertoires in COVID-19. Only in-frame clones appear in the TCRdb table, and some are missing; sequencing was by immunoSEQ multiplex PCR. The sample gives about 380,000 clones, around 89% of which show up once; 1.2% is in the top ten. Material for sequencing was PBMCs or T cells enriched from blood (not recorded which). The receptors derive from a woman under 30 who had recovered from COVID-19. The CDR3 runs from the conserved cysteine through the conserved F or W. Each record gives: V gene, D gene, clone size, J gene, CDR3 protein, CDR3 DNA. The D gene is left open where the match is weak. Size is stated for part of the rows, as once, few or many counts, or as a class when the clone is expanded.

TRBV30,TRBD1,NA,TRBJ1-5,CAWSGQGYSNQPQHF,TGTGCCTGGAGTGGACAGGGATATAGCAATCAGCCCCAGCATTTT
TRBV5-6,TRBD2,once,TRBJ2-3,CASSRPTSGDTQYF,TGTGCCAGCAGTCGACCGACTAGCGGAGATACGCAGTATTTT
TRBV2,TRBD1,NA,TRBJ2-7,CASSPGTGTYEQYF,TGTGCCAGCAGTCCCGGGACAGGAACCTACGAGCAGTACTTC
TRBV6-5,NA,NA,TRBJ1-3,CATKNTFSGNTIYF,TGTGCCACCAAAAACACCTTCTCTGGAAACACCATATATTTT
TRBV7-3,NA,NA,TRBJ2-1,CASSPRTAVANEQFF,TGTGCCAGCAGCCCGAGGACAGCCGTCGCCAATGAGCAGTTCTTC
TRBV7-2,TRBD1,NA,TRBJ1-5,CASSFRTGPATNQPQHF,TGTGCCAGCAGCTTCCGGACAGGCCCAGCCACAAATCAGCCCCAGCATTTT
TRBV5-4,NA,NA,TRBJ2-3,CASSFGLAPTDTQYF,TGTGCCAGCAGCTTCGGCCTAGCGCCCACAGATACGCAGTATTTT
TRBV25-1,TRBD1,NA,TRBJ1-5,CASSGTGASNQPQHF,TGTGCCAGCAGTGGAACAGGGGCCAGCAATCAGCCCCAGCATTTT
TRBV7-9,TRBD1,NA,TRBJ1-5,CASSLGQGNQPQHF,TGTGCCAGCAGCTTGGGACAGGGGAACCAGCCCCAGCATTTT
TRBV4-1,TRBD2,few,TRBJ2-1,CASSQVIWGGGGHNYNEQFF,TGCGCCAGCAGCCAAGTGATCTGGGGTGGCGGGGGGCACAACTACAATGAGCAGTTCTTC
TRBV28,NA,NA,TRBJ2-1,CASSLSGVPFNEQFF,TGTGCCAGCAGTTTATCAGGGGTCCCCTTCAATGAGCAGTTCTTC
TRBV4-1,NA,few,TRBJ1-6,CASSQDDRGAQGSNSPLHF,TGCGCCAGCAGCCAAGACGATCGCGGGGCTCAAGGTTCGAATTCACCCCTCCACTTT
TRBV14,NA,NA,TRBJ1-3,CASSQALYGTGNTIYF,TGTGCCAGCAGCCAAGCACTATACGGGACTGGAAACACCATATATTTT
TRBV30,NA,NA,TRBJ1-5,CAWSARWTVSNQPQHF,TGTGCCTGGAGTGCGCGGTGGACAGTTAGCAATCAGCCCCAGCATTTT
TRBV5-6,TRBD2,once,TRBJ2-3,CASSLGSGASSDTQYF,TGTGCCAGCAGCTTGGGTAGCGGGGCTTCGTCAGATACGCAGTATTTT
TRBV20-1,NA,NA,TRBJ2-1,CSGTPANEQFF,TGCAGTGGTACACCAGCGAATGAGCAGTTCTTC
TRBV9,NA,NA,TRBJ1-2,CASSVRVAGGVYGYTF,TGTGCCAGCAGCGTGAGGGTGGCGGGCGGCGTTTATGGCTACACCTTC
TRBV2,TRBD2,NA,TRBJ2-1,CASSRLAGGEQFF,TGTGCCAGCAGCCGCCTAGCGGGGGGTGAGCAGTTCTTC
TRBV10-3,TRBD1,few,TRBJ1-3,CAISGTGVPGNTIYF,TGTGCCATCAGTGGGACAGGGGTCCCTGGAAACACCATATATTTT
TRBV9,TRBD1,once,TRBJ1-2,CASSAQGAFGYTF,TGTGCCAGCAGCGCACAGGGGGCATTTGGCTACACCTTC
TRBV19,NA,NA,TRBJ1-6,CASSYTINSPLHF,TGTGCCAGTAGTTACACGATTAATTCACCCCTCCACTTT
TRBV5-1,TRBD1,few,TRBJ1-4,CASSSNGQGAGEKLFF,TGCGCCAGCAGCTCCAACGGACAGGGGGCAGGAGAAAAACTGTTTTTT
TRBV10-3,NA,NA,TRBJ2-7,CAIRWTENYEQYF,TGTGCCATCAGATGGACAGAAAACTACGAGCAGTACTTC
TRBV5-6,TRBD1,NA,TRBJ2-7,CASSLGQGAYYEQYF,TGTGCCAGCAGCTTGGGACAGGGAGCATACTACGAGCAGTACTTC
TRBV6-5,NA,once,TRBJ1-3,CASRTGSGNTIYF,TGTGCCAGCAGGACGGGCTCTGGAAACACCATATATTTT
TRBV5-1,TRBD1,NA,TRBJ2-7,CASSSQGYEQYF,TGCGCCAGCAGCTCACAGGGGTACGAGCAGTACTTC
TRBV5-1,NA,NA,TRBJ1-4,CASSLALRVDEKLFF,TGCGCCAGCAGCTTGGCACTACGAGTAGATGAAAAACTGTTTTTT
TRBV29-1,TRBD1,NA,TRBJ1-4,CSGRGRLEKLFF,TGCAGCGGCAGGGGGCGCCTTGAAAAACTGTTTTTT
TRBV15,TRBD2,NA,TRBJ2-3,CATSRDLVRRGGAADTQYF,TGTGCCACCAGCAGAGATCTGGTAAGGCGGGGGGGCGCGGCAGATACGCAGTATTTT
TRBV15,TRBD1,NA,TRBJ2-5,CATSRDDRGETQYF,TGTGCCACCAGCAGAGATGACAGGGGGGAGACCCAGTACTTC
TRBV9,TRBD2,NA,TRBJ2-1,CASSLTTSGGSYEQFF,TGTGCCAGCAGCTTGACGACTAGCGGGGGTAGCTATGAGCAGTTCTTC
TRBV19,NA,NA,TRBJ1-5,CASSNWMGPEPQHF,TGTGCCAGTAGCAATTGGATGGGGCCCGAGCCCCAGCATTTT
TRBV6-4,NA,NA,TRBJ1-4,CASSDSTIHRNEKLFF,TGTGCCAGCAGTGACTCGACAATACACCGGAATGAAAAACTGTTTTTT
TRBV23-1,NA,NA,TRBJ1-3,CASSYTSGGGNTIYF,TGCGCCAGCTCCTATACGTCGGGGGGTGGAAACACCATATATTTT
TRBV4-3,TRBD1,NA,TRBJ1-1,CASSQEGAGGTAAFF,TGCGCCAGCAGCCAAGAGGGGGCAGGGGGGACAGCAGCTTTCTTT
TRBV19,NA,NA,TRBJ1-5,CASSRNRVGQPQHF,TGTGCCAGTAGTAGAAACAGGGTAGGTCAGCCCCAGCATTTT
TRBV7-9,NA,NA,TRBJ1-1,CASSLSRTANTEAFF,TGTGCCAGCAGCTTGTCTCGGACAGCTAACACTGAAGCTTTCTTT
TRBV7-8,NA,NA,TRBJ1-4,CASSLSGGSGEKLFF,TGTGCCAGCAGCTTATCCGGGGGGTCGGGTGAAAAACTGTTTTTT
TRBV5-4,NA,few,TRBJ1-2,CASSSRVSYGYTF,TGTGCCAGCAGCTCCAGGGTATCCTATGGCTACACCTTC
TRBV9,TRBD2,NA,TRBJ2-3,CASSVRGLADTDTQYF,TGTGCCAGCAGCGTGAGGGGACTAGCGGACACAGATACGCAGTATTTT